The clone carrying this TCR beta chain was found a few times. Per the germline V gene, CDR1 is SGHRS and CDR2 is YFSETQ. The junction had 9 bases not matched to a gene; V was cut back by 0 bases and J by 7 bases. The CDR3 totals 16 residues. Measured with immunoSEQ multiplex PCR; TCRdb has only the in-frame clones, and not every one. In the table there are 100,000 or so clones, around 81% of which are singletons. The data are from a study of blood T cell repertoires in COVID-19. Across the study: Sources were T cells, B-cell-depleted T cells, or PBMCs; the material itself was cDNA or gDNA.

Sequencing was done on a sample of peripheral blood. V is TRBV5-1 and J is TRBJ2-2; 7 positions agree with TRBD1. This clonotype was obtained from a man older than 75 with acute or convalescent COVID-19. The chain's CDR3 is CASSLAARGYIGELFF. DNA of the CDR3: TGCGCCAGCAGCTTGGCCGCCAGGGGGTATATCGGGGAGCTGTTTTTT.